The 3 T cell receptor beta chains in this list originate from one sample, sequenced in a study of cytomegalovirus exposure and HLA in healthy donors. Researchers ran the PCR with 60 Vbeta and 13 Jbeta primers. Measured with immunoSEQ multiplex PCR; TCRdb has only the in-frame clones, and not every one. The sample has roughly 280,000 clones, roughly 70% seen once. The source material was PBMCs. Receptor source: a female donor in good health and CMV-seronegative.

This chain connects TRBV4-1 to TRBJ1-4; 8 bases are a match to TRBD1. This CDR3 is 14 amino acids long. The trim removed 4 bases at V and 5 bases at J, leaving 3 bases unmatched. Germline CDR1 reads MGHRA; CDR2 reads YSYEKL. CDR3 residues: CASSRTGGNEKLFF. DNA of the CDR3: TGCGCCAGCAGCCGAACAGGGGGAAATGAAAAACTGTTTTTT.

Regarding this clone: Other DNA sequences in this sample translate to the same CDR3. The chain has TRBV5-1 and TRBJ1-3; D uncertain. CDR3 length equals 14 residues. The V gene's germline CDR1 is SGHRS and CDR2 YFSETQ. V lost 0 bases and J 4 bases, leaving 8 bases between the germline ends. In DNA, the CDR3 is TGCGCCAGCAGCTTGGGTCTCTCCGGAAACACCATATATTTT. Amino acid sequence: CASSLGLSGNTIYF.

This chain uses TRBV5-1 with TRBJ2-7, with TRBD1 matching over 8 bases. V lost 0 bases to trimming and J lost 1 base; unmatched junction nucleotides: 3. Germline-derived CDR1 and CDR2 are SGHRS and YFSETQ. The CDR3 is 15 residues long. The CDR3 here is CASSLGQGPSYEQYF. CDR3 in DNA: TGCGCCAGCAGCTTGGGACAGGGGCCTTCCTACGAGCAGTACTTC. The complete variable domain, with remaining parts taken from reference TRBV5-1 and TRBJ2-7, reads KAGVTQTPRYLIKTRGQQVTLSCSPISGHRSVSWYQQTPGQGLQFLFEYFSETQRNKGNFPGRFSGRQFSNSRSEMNVSTLELGDSALYLCASSLGQGPSYEQYFGPGTRLTVT.